Following are 15 T cell receptor beta chains from one sample sequenced in a study of control samples from healthy donors and cancer patients (dated by TCRdb to between 2020 and 2021). Libraries were prepared through the immunoSEQ multiplex PCR assay. Not all clones reach the TCRdb copy of this immuneACCESS table, which keeps in-frame sequences only. Checked studies attribute under half of the gap to unresolved V genes and leave the rest unexplained. Across this sample there are about 150,000 clones, with over 90% seen only once. Approximately 2.5% of the sample is taken by the ten largest. Sample: blood. All receptors come from a man between 50 and 59 years old in good health.

The chain combines TRBV5-4 with TRBJ2-7; 8 positions agree with TRBD2. J was trimmed by 3 bases and V by 0 bases; bases with no gene match: 5. CDR1 and CDR2 from the germline V gene are SGHNT and YYREEE (reference sequence). The CDR3 sequence is 15 residues long. CDR3 sequence reads: CASSLGTSSGYEQYF. The CDR3 DNA is TGTGCCAGCAGCTTGGGGACTAGCTCGGGCTACGAGCAGTACTTC.

The chain couples TRBV5-1 to TRBJ2-6; D is undetermined. The germline CDR1 and CDR2 sequences are SGHRS and YFSETQ. The CDR3 is 15 residues long. V dropped 0 bases and J dropped 2 bases, with 6 bases sitting between them. As DNA, the CDR3 is TGCGCCAGCAGCTTGGTTCGAACTGGGGCCAACGTCCTGACTTTC. Translating it yields CASSLVRTGANVLTF.

This sequence joins TRBV9 and TRBJ2-7; no reliable D call. Germline-derived CDR1 and CDR2 are SGDLS and YYNGEE. Trimming shortened V by 0 bases and J by 6 bases, and 13 bases separated the two germline ends. This CDR3 is 14 amino acids long. Here the CDR3 DNA reads TGTGCCAGCAGCGTAGGTGCGCCCACGCGCGAGCAGTACTTC. Protein sequence: CASSVGAPTREQYF.

The chain recombines TRBV10-3 with TRBJ2-2, with TRBD2 matching over 12 bases. The CDR3 length is 17 residues. Germline CDR1 is ENHRY and CDR2 is SYGVKD. Germline trimming cut 6 bases from V and 5 bases from J; bases unmatched to any gene: 10. The CDR3 DNA reads TGTGCCATCAGACAGTCTAGCGGGAGGGCCCCAACCGGGGAGCTGTTTTTT. Translation gives CAIRQSSGRAPTGELFF.

The chain employs TRBV28 and TRBJ2-7, with D unclear. V lost 3 bases and J lost 4, with 10 bases in between. The CDR3 loop spans 13 amino acids. Germline assignment: CDR1 MDHEN and CDR2 SYDVKM. The DNA of the CDR3 is TGTGCCAGCAGTTTCGGTCGGAGTTACGAGCAGTACTTC. It yields the protein CASSFGRSYEQYF.

This clone was observed a single time. The chain employs TRBV18 and TRBJ1-1; D ambiguous. This CDR3 has 11 residues. Germline loops: CDR1 KGHSH, CDR2 LQKENI. The V and J ends lost 6 bases and 3 bases respectively, with 5 bases between them. In nucleotides, the CDR3 is TGTGCCAGCTCGGTGGACACTGAAGCTTTCTTT. It codes for CASSVDTEAFF.

This clone was recorded once. Other nucleotide sequences from this sample produce the same CDR3. The V and J genes are TRBV7-9 and TRBJ2-3; D remains ambiguous. This CDR3 comprises 14 residues. V dropped 1 base and J dropped 0 bases, with 5 bases sitting between them. The V gene's germline CDR1 is SEHNR and CDR2 FQNEAQ (reference sequence). This CDR3 is CASSLVGSTDTQYF. For the CDR3, the DNA is TGTGCCAGCAGCTTAGTGGGTAGCACAGATACGCAGTATTTT.

V gene TRBV6-1 combines with J gene TRBJ1-3; the D gene is possibly TRBD1 (6 bases). CDR1 MNHNS and CDR2 SASEGT come from the germline V gene. Trimming stripped 2 bases from V and 4 bases from J, with 9 bases between. This CDR3 spans 14 amino acids. The CDR3 loop reads CASSEQGLGNTIYF. Written as DNA, the CDR3 is TGTGCCAGCAGTGAACAGGGGCTGGGAAACACCATATATTTT.

V gene TRBV5-1 combines with J gene TRBJ2-4; tentative D call: TRBD1 (6 bases). Germline CDR1 is SGHRS and CDR2 is YFSETQ. Trimming pared 4 bases from V and 0 bases from J, leaving 23 bases between. CDR3 length: 19 amino acids. The CDR3: CASSREGSGVSGAKNIQYF. CDR3 in DNA: TGCGCCAGCAGCAGAGAAGGGTCAGGGGTATCTGGAGCCAAAAACATTCAGTACTTC.

The chain carries TRBV7-2 and TRBJ2-1, with D tentatively TRBD1 (6 bases). V was pared by 4 bases and J by 1 base, with 11 bases between. Germline loops: CDR1 SGHTA, CDR2 FQGNSA. The CDR3 extends over 15 amino acids. CDR3 amino acids: CASSWTADSYNEQFF. CDR3 sequence (DNA): TGTGCCAGCAGCTGGACAGCTGATTCCTACAATGAGCAGTTCTTC.

This chain joins TRBV4-1 and TRBJ1-1, with 11 bases identical to TRBD1. The germline V gene encodes CDR1 MGHRA and CDR2 YSYEKL. The CDR3 totals 16 residues. Trimming took 4 bases from V and 2 from J; bases not matched to a gene: 6. This chain's CDR3 is CASSRGQGALNTEAFF. The CDR3 DNA is TGCGCCAGCAGCCGTGGACAGGGGGCGTTAAACACTGAAGCTTTCTTT.

The gene calls are TRBV28 and TRBJ2-6; possible D gene TRBD2, 5 bases. Germline lookup yields CDR1 MDHEN and CDR2 SYDVKM. V was clipped by 6 bases and J by 0 bases, with 12 bases between them. The CDR3 runs to 16 residues. CDR3 loop: CASSSHSGSGANVLTF. The CDR3, as DNA: TGTGCCAGCAGCAGCCACAGCGGCTCTGGGGCCAACGTCCTGACTTTC. Supplemented by reference TRBV28 and TRBJ2-6, the full variable domain reads DVKVTQSSRYLVKRTGEKVFLECVQDMDHENMFWYRQDPGLGLRLIYFSYDVKMKEKGDIPEGYSVSREKKERFSLILESASTNQTSMYLCASSSHSGSGANVLTFGAGSRLTVL.

V usage is TRBV3-1 (or the pseudogene TRBV3-2) and J usage is TRBJ2-5, with TRBD1 identical over 8 bases. With V trimmed by 2 bases and J by 4 bases, 3 bases remained unmatched. Germline V gene lookup returns CDR1 LGHDT and CDR2 YNNKEL (reference sequence). CDR3 length: 14 residues. Here the CDR3 reads CASSQRTGTETQYF. CDR3 sequence (DNA): TGTGCCAGCAGCCAAAGGACAGGGACAGAGACCCAGTACTTC.

This chain links TRBV19 with TRBJ1-1; TRBD1 matches at 9 bases. V trimming: 3 bases; J trimming: 4 bases; junction bases outside the gene matches: 3. This CDR3 is built from 14 residues. The germline CDR1 and CDR2 sequences are LNHDA and SQIVND (reference sequence). The CDR3 sequence is CASSMGQGGTEAFF. In nucleotides, the CDR3 is TGTGCCAGTAGTATGGGACAGGGAGGCACTGAAGCTTTCTTT.

The J gene is TRBJ2-1, the V gene TRBV28, with 9 bases that match TRBD1. Germline V gene sequence: CDR1 MDHEN, CDR2 SYDVKM. The CDR3 length is 15 residues. The V segment lost 5 bases and the J segment 4 bases; nucleotides outside the gene matches: 6. The CDR3 DNA sequence: TGTGCCAGCAGTCCAACAGGGGGCCTATACAATGAGCAGTTCTTC. Protein sequence: CASSPTGGLYNEQFF.